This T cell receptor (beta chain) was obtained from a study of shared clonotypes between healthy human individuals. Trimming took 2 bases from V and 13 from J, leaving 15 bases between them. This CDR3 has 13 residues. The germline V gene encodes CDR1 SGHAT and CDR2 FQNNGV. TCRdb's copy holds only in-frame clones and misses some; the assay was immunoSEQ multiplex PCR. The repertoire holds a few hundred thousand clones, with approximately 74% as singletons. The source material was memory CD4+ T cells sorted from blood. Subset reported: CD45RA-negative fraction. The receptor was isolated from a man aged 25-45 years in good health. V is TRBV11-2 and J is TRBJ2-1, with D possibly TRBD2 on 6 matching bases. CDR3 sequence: CASSLRTTGAQFF. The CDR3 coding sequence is TGTGCCAGCAGCTTAAGGACTACCGGTGCTCAGTTCTTC.